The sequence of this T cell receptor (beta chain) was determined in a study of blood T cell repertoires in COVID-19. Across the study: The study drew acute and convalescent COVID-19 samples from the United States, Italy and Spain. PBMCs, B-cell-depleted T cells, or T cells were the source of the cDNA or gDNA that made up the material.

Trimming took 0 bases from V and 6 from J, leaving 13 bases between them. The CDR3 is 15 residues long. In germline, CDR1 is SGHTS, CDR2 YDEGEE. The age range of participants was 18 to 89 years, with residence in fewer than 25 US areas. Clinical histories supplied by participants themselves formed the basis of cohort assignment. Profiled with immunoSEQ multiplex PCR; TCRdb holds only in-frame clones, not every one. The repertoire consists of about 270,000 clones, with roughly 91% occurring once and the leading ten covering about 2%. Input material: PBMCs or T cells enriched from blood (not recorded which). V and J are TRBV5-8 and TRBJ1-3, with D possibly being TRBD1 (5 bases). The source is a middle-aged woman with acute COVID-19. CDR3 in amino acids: CASSLVVTGENTIYF. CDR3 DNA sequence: TGTGCCAGCAGCTTGGTAGTTACAGGCGAAAACACCATATATTTT.